This T cell receptor (beta chain) was sequenced for a study of T cell responses to AZD1222 COVID-19 vaccine. Overall study findings and caveats: Among AZD1222 vaccinees, only 6 or 7 were seropositive at baseline. The breadth and depth of Spike-specific TCRs increased once two AZD1222 doses had been given.

Trimming left V 5 bases short and J 3 bases short, with 14 bases between. The CDR3 spans 15 residues. CDR1 and CDR2 from the germline V gene are MNHEY and SMNVEV (reference sequence). A remark on this clone: Its antigen is unidentified.

Libraries were prepared by immunoSEQ multiplex PCR; TCRdb keeps only in-frame clonotypes and omits some of them. The table includes tens of thousands of clones, roughly nine tenths detected once. Material: peripheral blood, obtained on day 0 of AZD1222 vaccination. This receptor was obtained from an adult in good health. This rearrangement joins TRBV27 to TRBJ2-1, with D possibly being TRBD2 (6 bases). The CDR3 DNA reads TGTGCCAGCAGTACTGGTAGTAGCGGCTACAATGAGCAGTTCTTC. This translates into CASSTGSSGYNEQFF.